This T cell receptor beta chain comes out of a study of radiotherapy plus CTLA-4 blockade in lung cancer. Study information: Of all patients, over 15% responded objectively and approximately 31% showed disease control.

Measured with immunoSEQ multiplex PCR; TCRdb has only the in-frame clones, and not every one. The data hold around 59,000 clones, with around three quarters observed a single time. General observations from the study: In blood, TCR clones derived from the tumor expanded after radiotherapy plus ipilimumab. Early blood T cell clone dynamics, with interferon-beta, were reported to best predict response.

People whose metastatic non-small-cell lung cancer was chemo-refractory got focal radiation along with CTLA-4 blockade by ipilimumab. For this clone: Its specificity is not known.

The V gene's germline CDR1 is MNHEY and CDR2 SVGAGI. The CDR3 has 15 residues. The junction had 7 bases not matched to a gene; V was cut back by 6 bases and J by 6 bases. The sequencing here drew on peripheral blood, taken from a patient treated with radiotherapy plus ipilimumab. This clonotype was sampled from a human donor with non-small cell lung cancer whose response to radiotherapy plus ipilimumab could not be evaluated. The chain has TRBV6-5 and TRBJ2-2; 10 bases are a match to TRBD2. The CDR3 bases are TGTGCCAGCAGAAATACGGGACTAGCGCCCGGGGAGCTGTTTTTT. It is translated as CASRNTGLAPGELFF.